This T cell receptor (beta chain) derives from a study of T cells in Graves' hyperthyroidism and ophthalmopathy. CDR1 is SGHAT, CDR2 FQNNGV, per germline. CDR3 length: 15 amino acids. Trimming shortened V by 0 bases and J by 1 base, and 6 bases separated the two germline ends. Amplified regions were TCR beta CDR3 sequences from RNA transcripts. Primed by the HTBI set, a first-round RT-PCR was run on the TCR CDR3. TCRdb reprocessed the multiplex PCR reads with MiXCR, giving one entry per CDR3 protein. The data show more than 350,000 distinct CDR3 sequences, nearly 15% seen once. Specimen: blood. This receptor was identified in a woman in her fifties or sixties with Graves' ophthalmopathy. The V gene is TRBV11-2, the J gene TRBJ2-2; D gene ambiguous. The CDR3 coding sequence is TGTGCCAGCAGCTTAGAAGGGCAGAACACCGGGGAGCTGTTTTTT. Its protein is CASSLEGQNTGELFF.